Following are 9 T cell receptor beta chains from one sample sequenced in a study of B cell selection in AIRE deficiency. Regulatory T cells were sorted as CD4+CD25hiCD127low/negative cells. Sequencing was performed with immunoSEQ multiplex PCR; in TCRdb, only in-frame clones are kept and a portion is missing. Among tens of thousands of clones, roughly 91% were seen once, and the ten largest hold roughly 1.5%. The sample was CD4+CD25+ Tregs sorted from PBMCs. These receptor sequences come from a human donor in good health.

The CDR3: CASSLDLRDQETQYF. CDR3 DNA: TGCGCCAGCAGCCTGGACCTTCGGGACCAAGAGACCCAGTACTTC. The chain is built from TRBV5-1 and TRBJ2-5; D not resolved. The CDR3 is made up of 15 amino acids. Between the trimmed V and J ends, which lost 4 bases and 0 bases, there was a span of 13 bases. Germline values: CDR1 SGHRS, CDR2 YFSETQ. The whole variable domain, remainder taken from reference TRBV5-1 and TRBJ2-5, is KAGVTQTPRYLIKTRGQQVTLSCSPISGHRSVSWYQQTPGQGLQFLFEYFSETQRNKGNFPGRFSGRQFSNSRSEMNVSTLELGDSALYLCASSLDLRDQETQYFGPGTRLLVL.

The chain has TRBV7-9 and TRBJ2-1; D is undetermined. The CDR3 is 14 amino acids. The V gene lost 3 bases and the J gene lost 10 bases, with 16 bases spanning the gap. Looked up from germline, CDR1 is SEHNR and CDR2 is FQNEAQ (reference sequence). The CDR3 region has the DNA TGTGCCAGCAGCTTTCGCCGTGGTCGAGGAGAGCAGTTCTTC. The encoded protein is CASSFRRGRGEQFF.

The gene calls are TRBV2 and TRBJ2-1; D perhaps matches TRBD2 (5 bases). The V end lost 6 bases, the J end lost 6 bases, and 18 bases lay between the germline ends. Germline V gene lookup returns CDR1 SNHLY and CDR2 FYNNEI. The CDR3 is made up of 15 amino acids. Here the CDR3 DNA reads TGTGCCAGCAGACCCCACGGGGTCCTCCTCAATGAGCAGTTCTTC. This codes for CASRPHGVLLNEQFF.

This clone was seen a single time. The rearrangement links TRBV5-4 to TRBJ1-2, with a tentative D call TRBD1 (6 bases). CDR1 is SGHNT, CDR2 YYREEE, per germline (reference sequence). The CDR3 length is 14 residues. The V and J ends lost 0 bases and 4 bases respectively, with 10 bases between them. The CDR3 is CASSLVDRFYGYTF. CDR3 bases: TGTGCCAGCAGCTTGGTAGACAGGTTCTATGGCTACACCTTC.

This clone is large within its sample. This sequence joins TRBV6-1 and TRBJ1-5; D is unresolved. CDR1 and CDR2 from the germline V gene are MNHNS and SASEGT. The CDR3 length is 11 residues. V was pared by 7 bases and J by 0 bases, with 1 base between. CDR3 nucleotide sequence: TGTGCCAGCACTAGCAATCAGCCCCAGCATTTT. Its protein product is CASTSNQPQHF.

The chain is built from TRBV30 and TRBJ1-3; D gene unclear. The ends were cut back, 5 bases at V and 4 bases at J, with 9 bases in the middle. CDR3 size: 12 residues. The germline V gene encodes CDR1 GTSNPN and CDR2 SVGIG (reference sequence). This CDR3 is CAWGDLGNTIYF. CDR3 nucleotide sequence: TGTGCCTGGGGGGATCTCGGAAACACCATATATTTT.

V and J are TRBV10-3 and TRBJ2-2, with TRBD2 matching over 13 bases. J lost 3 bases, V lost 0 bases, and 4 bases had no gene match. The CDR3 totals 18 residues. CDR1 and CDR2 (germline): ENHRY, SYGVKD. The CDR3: CAISESTSGRAYTGELFF. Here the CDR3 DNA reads TGTGCCATCAGTGAGTCTACTAGCGGGAGGGCCTACACCGGGGAGCTGTTTTTT.

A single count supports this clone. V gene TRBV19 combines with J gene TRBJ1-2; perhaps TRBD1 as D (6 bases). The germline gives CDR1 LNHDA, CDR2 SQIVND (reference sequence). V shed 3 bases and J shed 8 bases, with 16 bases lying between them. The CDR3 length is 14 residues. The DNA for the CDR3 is TGTGCCAGTAGTATTTCACAGGGAAGAGGGGGCTACACCTTC. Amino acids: CASSISQGRGGYTF. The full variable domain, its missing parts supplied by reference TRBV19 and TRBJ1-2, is DGGITQSPKYLFRKEGQNVTLSCEQNLNHDAMYWYRQDPGQGLRLIYYSQIVNDFQKGDIAEGYSVSREKKESFPLTVTSAQKNPTAFYLCASSISQGRGGYTFGSGTRLTVV.

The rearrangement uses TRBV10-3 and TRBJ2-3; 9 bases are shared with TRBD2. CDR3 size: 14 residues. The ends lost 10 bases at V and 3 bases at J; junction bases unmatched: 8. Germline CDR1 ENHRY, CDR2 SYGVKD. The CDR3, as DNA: TGTGCCACGTTGCGGGGGGGCCGGACAGATACGCAGTATTTT. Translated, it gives CATLRGGRTDTQYF.